These 6 T cell receptor beta chains came from one sample sequenced in a study of Ad26.COV2.S vaccination and SARS-CoV-2 variants. The treatment: around 19 received Ad26.COV2.S at low or high dose, single or two shots; about 5 received placebo; per-sample allocation not given. The study sampled participants on day 63 after the first vaccine or placebo injection. Clones were sequenced by immunoSEQ multiplex PCR, and TCRdb holds only the in-frame ones, with some missing. The data show about 430,000 clones, 80% to 95% seen once. The sample was peripheral blood, taken in a trial of Ad26.COV2.S vaccine versus placebo. These receptors were obtained from a person between 18 and 60 years old who received the Ad26.COV2.S COVID-19 vaccine or a placebo.

The V gene is TRBV11-2, the J gene TRBJ2-7; tentative D call: TRBD1 (5 bases). CDR3 size: 15 residues. Germline CDR1 SGHAT, CDR2 FQNNGV. The germline V and J ends were trimmed by 1 base and 3 bases, with 13 bases remaining between them. CDR3 region: CASSLVGRANYEQYF. CDR3 nucleotide sequence: TGTGCCAGCAGCTTAGTAGGCAGGGCAAACTACGAGCAGTACTTC.

This chain joins TRBV6-5 and TRBJ2-7, with D perhaps being TRBD1 or TRBD2 (6 bases each). Germline loops: CDR1 MNHEY, CDR2 SVGAGI. This CDR3 comprises 13 residues. V lost 8 bases, J lost 0 bases, and 11 bases lay in between. The DNA for the CDR3 is TGTGCCAGCGGAGGGGGGATCTCCTACGAGCAGTACTTC. This codes for CASGGGISYEQYF.

The chain links TRBV28 to TRBJ1-1; D perhaps matches TRBD1 (5 bases). The germline V gene has CDR1 MDHEN and CDR2 SYDVKM. This CDR3 region has 16 residues. Trimming left V 5 bases short and J 1 base short, with 17 bases between. DNA of the CDR3: TGTGCCAGCAGTCCCCCCCGGGGTCAGGGGAACACTGAAGCTTTCTTT. Residues: CASSPPRGQGNTEAFF.

The V gene is TRBV6-4, the J gene TRBJ2-1; TRBD2 agrees at 13 bases. The germline CDR1 and CDR2 sequences are MRHNA and SNTAGT. The CDR3 sequence is 15 residues long. Trimming took 5 bases from V and 8 from J; bases not matched to a gene: 6. CDR3 loop: CASSKLAGGPYEQFF. The CDR3, as DNA: TGTGCCAGCAGTAAACTAGCGGGAGGGCCTTATGAGCAGTTCTTC.

V is TRBV6-6 and J is TRBJ2-7; 8 bases map to TRBD2. CDR3 length: 14 residues. V trimming: 5 bases; J trimming: 5 bases; junction bases outside the gene matches: 8. CDR1 MNHNY and CDR2 SVGAGI come from the germline V gene (reference sequence). CDR3 sequence (DNA): TGTGCCAGCAGTGGCAAGCGGGAGTGGCACGAGCAGTACTTC. It codes for CASSGKREWHEQYF.

J is TRBJ2-5 and V is TRBV14, with D unclear. CDR1 SGHDN and CDR2 FVKESK come from the germline V gene. The CDR3 spans 13 residues. V gave up 4 bases and J gave up 10 bases, with 16 bases separating them. CDR3 loop: CASSPLGVVDQYF. CDR3 nucleotide sequence: TGTGCCAGCAGCCCCCTGGGTGTTGTGGACCAGTACTTC.